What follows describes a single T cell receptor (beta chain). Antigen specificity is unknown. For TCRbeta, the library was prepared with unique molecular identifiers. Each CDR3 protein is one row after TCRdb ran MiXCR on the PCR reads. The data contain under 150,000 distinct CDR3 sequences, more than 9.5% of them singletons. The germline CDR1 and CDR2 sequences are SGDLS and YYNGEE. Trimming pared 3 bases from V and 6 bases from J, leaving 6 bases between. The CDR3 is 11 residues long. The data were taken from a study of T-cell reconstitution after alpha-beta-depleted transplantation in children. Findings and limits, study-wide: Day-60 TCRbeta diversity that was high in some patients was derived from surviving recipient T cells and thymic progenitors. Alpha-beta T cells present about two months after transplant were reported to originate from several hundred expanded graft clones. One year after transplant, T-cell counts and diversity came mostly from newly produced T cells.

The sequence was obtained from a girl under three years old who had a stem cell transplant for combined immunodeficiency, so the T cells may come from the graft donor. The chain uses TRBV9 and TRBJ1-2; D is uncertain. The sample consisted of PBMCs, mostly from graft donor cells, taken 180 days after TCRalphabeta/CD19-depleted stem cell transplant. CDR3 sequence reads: CASSAANGYTF. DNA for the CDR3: TGTGCCAGCAGCGCTGCGAATGGCTACACCTTC.